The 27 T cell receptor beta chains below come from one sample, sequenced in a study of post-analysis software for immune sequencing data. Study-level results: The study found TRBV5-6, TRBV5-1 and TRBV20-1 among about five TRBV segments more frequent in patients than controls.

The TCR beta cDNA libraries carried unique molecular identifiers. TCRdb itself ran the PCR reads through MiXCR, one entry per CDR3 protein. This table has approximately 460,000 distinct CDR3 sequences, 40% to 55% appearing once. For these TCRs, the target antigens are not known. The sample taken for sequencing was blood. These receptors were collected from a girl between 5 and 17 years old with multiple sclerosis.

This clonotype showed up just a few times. The CDR3 nucleotides read TGTGCCAGCAGTGAATTGCTAGCGGGAGGTCATTATTACAATGAGCAGTTCTTC. Translating gives CASSELLAGGHYYNEQFF. The rearrangement joins TRBV25-1 to TRBJ2-1; 11 bases are a match to TRBD2. Trimming removed 1 base from V and 4 bases from J; junction bases left unmatched: 9. The CDR3 has 18 amino acids. Per germline, CDR1 MGHDK and CDR2 SYGVNS.

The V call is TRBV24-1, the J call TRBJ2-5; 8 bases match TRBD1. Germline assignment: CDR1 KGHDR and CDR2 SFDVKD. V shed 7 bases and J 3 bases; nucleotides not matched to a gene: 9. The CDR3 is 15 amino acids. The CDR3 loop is CATRPQDRAEETQYF. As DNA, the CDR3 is TGTGCCACCAGGCCTCAGGACAGGGCTGAAGAGACCCAGTACTTC.

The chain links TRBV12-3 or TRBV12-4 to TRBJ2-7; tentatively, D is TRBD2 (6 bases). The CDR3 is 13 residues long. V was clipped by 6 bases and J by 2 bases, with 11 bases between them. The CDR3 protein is CASSWDLPYEQYF. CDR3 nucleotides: TGTGCCAGCAGCTGGGACTTGCCCTACGAGCAGTACTTC.

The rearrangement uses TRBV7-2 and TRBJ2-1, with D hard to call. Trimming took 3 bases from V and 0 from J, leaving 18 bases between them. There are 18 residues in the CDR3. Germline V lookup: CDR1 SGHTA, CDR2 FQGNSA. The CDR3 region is CASSFPKPPSSSYNEQFF. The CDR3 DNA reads TGTGCCAGCAGCTTCCCTAAGCCTCCCAGTAGCTCCTACAATGAGCAGTTCTTC. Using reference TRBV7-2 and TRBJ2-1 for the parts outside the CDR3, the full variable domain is GAGVSQSPSNKVTEKGKDVELRCDPISGHTALYWYRQSLGQGLEFLIYFQGNSAPDKSGLPSDRFSAERTGGSVSTLTIQRTQQEDSAVYLCASSFPKPPSSSYNEQFFGPGTRLTVL.

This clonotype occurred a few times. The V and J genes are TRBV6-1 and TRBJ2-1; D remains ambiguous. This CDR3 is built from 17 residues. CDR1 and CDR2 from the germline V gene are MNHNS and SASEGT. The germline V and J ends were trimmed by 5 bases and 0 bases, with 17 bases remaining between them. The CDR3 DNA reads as TGTGCCAGCAGTAGAACTCCTTACACGAGCTCCTACAATGAGCAGTTCTTC. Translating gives CASSRTPYTSSYNEQFF.

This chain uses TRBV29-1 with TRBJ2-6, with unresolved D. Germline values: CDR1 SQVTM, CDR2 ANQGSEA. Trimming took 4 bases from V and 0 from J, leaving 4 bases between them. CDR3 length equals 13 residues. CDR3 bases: TGCAGCGTTGCAGTCTCTGGGGCCAACGTCCTGACTTTC. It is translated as CSVAVSGANVLTF.

The CDR3 DNA reads as TGTGCCAGCAGCCCAGAATGGACAGGTTCCTACGAGCAGTACTTC. It encodes CASSPEWTGSYEQYF. The rearrangement joins TRBV5-6 to TRBJ2-7, with 7 nucleotides matching TRBD1. CDR1 is SGHDT and CDR2 is YYEEEE in the germline V gene. CDR3 size: 15 residues. Germline trimming cut 4 bases from V and 1 base from J; bases unmatched to any gene: 8.

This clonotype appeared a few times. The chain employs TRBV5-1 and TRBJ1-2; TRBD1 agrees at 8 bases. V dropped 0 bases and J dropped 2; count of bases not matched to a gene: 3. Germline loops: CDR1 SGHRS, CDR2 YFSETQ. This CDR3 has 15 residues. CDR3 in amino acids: CASSLARTGNYGYTF. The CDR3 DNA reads TGCGCCAGCAGCTTGGCTCGGACAGGGAACTATGGCTACACCTTC.

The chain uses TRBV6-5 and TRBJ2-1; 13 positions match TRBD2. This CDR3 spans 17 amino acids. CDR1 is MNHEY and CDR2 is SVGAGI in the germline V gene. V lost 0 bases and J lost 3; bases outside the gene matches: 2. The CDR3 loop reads CASSYSTSGRSYNEQFF. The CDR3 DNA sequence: TGTGCCAGCAGTTACTCGACTAGCGGGAGGAGCTACAATGAGCAGTTCTTC.

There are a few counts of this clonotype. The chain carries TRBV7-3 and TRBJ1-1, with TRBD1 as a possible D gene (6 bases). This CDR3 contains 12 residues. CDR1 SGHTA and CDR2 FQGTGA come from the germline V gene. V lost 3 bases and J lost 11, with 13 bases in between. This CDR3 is CASSFGYREAFF. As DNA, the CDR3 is TGTGCCAGCAGCTTTGGCTACAGGGAGGCTTTCTTT.

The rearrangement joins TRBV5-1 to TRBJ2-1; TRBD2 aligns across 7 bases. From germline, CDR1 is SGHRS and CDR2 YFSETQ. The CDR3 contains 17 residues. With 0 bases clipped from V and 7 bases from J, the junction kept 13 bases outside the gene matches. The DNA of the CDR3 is TGCGCCAGCAGCTTGGGTGCCGGGGAGGGCCTTTTGAATGAGCAGTTCTTC. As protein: CASSLGAGEGLLNEQFF.

The CDR3 DNA follows: TGTGCCAGCAGTAGGACTAGCGGGGGAAATGAGCAGTTCTTC. Its translation: CASSRTSGGNEQFF. The chain combines TRBV7-9 with TRBJ2-1; 13 bases are shared with TRBD2. CDR1 is SEHNR, CDR2 FQNEAQ, per germline (reference sequence). This CDR3 comprises 14 residues. After removal of 6 bases from V and 7 bases from J, the junction contained 3 bases not matched to a gene. The variable domain in full, completed from reference TRBV7-9 and TRBJ2-1, reads DTGVSQNPRHKITKRGQNVTFRCDPISEHNRLYWYRQTLGQGPEFLTYFQNEAQLEKSRLLSDRFSAERPKGSFSTLEIQRTEQGDSAMYLCASSRTSGGNEQFFGPGTRLTVL.

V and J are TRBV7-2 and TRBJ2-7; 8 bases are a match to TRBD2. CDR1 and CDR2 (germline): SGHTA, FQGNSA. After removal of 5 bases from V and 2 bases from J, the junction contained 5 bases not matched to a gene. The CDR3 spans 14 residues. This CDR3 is CASSLSGSAYEQYF. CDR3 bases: TGTGCCAGCAGCCTCAGCGGGAGTGCCTACGAGCAGTACTTC.

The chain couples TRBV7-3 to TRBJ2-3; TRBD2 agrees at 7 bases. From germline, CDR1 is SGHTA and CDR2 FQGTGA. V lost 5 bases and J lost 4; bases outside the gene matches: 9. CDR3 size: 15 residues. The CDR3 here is CASSDSGGSADTQYF. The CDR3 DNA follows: TGTGCCAGCAGCGACAGTGGCGGGAGCGCAGATACGCAGTATTTT.

CDR3 bases: TGCAGTGCTCCCCTTAGCGGGATACAAGAGACCCAGTACTTC. This sequence encodes CSAPLSGIQETQYF. The chain is built from TRBV20-1 and TRBJ2-5; 8 bases are a match to TRBD2. CDR1 is DFQATT, CDR2 SNEGSKA, per germline (reference sequence). The CDR3 is 14 amino acids. J gave up 2 bases and V 5 bases, and 7 bases lay outside the gene matches.

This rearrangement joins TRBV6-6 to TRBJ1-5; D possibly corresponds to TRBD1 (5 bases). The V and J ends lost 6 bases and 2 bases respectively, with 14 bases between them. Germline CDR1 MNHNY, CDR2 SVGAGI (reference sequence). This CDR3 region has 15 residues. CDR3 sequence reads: CASSLGATGNQPQHF. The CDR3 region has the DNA TGTGCCAGCAGCCTTGGGGCAACGGGCAATCAGCCCCAGCATTTT.

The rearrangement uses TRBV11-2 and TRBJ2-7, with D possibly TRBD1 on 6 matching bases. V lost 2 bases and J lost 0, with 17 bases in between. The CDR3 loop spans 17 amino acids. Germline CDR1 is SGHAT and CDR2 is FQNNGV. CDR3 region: CASSLPEGQPFSYEQYF. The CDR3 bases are TGTGCCAGCAGCTTACCGGAAGGACAGCCATTCTCCTACGAGCAGTACTTC.

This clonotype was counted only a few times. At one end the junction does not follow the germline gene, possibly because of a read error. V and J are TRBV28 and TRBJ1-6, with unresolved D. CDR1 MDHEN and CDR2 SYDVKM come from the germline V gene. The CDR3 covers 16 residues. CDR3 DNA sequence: TGTGTCAGCAGTTTCCTATCGACGTCGACTAATTCACCCCTCCACTTT. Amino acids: CVSSFLSTSTNSPLHF.

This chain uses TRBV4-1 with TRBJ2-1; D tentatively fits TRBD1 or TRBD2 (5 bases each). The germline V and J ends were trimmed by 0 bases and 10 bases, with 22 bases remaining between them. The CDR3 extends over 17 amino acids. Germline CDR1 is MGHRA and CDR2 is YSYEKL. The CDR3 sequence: CASSQDSAGTARNEQFF. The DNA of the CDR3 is TGCGCCAGCAGCCAAGATAGCGCAGGGACCGCACGCAACGAGCAGTTCTTC.

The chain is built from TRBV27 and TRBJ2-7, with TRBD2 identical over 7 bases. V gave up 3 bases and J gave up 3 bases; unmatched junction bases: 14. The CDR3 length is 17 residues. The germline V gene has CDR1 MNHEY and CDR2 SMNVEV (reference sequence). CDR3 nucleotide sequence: TGTGCCAGCAGTTTGGTCTTTAGGGCGGGAGACTTCTACGAGCAGTACTTC. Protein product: CASSLVFRAGDFYEQYF.

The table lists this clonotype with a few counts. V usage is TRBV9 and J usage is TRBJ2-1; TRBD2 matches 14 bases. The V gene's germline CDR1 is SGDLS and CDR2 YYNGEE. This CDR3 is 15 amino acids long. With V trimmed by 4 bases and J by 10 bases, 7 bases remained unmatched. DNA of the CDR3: TGTGCCAGCAGCTTGGGACTAGCGGGAGCAGGCGAGCAGTTCTTC. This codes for CASSLGLAGAGEQFF.

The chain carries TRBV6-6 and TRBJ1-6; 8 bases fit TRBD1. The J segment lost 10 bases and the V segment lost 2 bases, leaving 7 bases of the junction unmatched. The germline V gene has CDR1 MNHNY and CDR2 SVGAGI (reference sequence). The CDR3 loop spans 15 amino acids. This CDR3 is CASSYGQGEGSPLHF. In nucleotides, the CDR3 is TGTGCCAGCAGTTACGGACAGGGAGAAGGGTCACCCCTCCACTTT.

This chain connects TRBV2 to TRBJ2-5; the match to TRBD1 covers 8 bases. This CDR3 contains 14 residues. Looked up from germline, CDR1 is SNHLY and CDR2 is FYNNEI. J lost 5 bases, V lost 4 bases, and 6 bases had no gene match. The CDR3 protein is CASSATGDWETQYF. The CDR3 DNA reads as TGTGCCAGCAGTGCGACAGGGGATTGGGAGACCCAGTACTTC.

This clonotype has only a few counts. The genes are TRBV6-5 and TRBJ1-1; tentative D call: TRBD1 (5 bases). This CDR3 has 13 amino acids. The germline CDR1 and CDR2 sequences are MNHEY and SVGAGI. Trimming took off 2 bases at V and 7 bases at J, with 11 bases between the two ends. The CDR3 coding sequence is TGTGCCAGCAGTTACCGGGGGTTTGGTGAAGCTTTCTTT. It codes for CASSYRGFGEAFF.

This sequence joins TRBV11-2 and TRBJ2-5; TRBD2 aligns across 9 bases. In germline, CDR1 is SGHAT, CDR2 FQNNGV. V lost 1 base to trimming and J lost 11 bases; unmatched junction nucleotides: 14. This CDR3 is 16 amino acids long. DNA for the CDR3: TGTGCCAGCAGCTTAGGGGCTAGCGGGGCGTACAATGAGCAGTACTTC. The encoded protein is CASSLGASGAYNEQYF.

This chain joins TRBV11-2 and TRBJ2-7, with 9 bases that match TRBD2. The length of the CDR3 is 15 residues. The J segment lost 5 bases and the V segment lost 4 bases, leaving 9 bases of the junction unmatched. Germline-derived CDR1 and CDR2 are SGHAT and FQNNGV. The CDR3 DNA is TGTGCCAGCAGCTACTTAGCGGGAGAGGGTAACGAGCAGTACTTC. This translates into CASSYLAGEGNEQYF.

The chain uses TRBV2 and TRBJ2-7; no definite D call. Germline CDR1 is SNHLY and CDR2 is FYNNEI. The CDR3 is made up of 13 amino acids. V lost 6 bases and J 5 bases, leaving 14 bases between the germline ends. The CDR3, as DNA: TGTGCCAGCAGCGCCTTGGACGGCGACGAGCAGTACTTC. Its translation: CASSALDGDEQYF.